One sample yielded the 23 T cell receptor beta chains listed below, sequenced in a study of blood T cell repertoires in COVID-19. Sequenced by immunoSEQ multiplex PCR; TCRdb stores in-frame clones only, minus some. The sample carries approximately 110,000 clones, about 82% recorded once. Sequenced: peripheral blood. The origin of the receptors is a human donor in a cohort sampled during active COVID-19.

The V and J genes are TRBV28 and TRBJ1-4, with TRBD1 matching over 8 bases. Germline-derived CDR1 and CDR2 are MDHEN and SYDVKM. This CDR3 has 12 amino acids. V dropped 1 base and J dropped 15; count of bases not matched to a gene: 4. Here the CDR3 reads CASSLSGQGVFF. The CDR3 nucleotides read TGTGCCAGCAGTTTATCCGGACAGGGAGTGTTTTTT.

The V gene is TRBV18, the J gene TRBJ2-7; 9 bases align to TRBD2. CDR1 and CDR2 from the germline V gene are KGHSH and LQKENI. CDR3 length: 16 amino acids. V gave up 2 bases and J gave up 0 bases; unmatched junction bases: 5. The CDR3 region is CASSPRTSGLSYEQYF. As DNA, the CDR3 is TGTGCCAGCTCACCAAGAACTAGCGGGCTCTCCTACGAGCAGTACTTC. The full variable domain, with the rest looked up from reference TRBV18 and TRBJ2-7, is NAGVMQNPRHLVRRRGQEARLRCSPMKGHSHVYWYRQLPEEGLKFMVYLQKENIIDESGMPKERFSAEFPKEGPSILRIQQVVRGDSAAYFCASSPRTSGLSYEQYFGPGTRLTVT.

The gene calls are TRBV11-3 and TRBJ2-1; TRBD1 is a possible D gene (6 bases). Per the germline V gene, CDR1 is SGHNT and CDR2 is YENEEA. There are 15 residues in the CDR3. V lost 5 bases, J lost 4 bases, and 15 bases lay in between. The CDR3 here is CASSPDGTSYNEQFF. CDR3 DNA: TGTGCCAGCAGCCCCGATGGGACATCTTACAATGAGCAGTTCTTC.

This chain connects TRBV3-1 (or the pseudogene TRBV3-2) to TRBJ1-1; weak D call: TRBD1 (6 bases). Germline values: CDR1 LGHDT, CDR2 YNNKEL (reference sequence). V lost 3 bases, J lost 2 bases, and 10 bases lay in between. The CDR3 runs 14 residues. CDR3 in DNA: TGTGCCAGCAGCCACGGCAGGGGTAACACTGAAGCTTTCTTT. Translated, it gives CASSHGRGNTEAFF.

A single count supports this clone. This chain uses TRBV2 with TRBJ2-7; maybe TRBD1 (5 bases). Trimming shortened V by 5 bases and J by 5 bases, and 10 bases separated the two germline ends. The germline V gene has CDR1 SNHLY and CDR2 FYNNEI. CDR3 length: 12 residues. CDR3 loop: CASSPDRDEQYF. DNA for the CDR3: TGTGCCAGCAGTCCCGACAGAGACGAGCAGTACTTC.

The genes are TRBV19 and TRBJ1-5; TRBD1 aligns across 10 bases. Germline V gene lookup returns CDR1 LNHDA and CDR2 SQIVND (reference sequence). With V trimmed by 1 base and J by 0 bases, 9 bases remained unmatched. The CDR3 has 19 residues. CDR3 bases: TGTGCCAGTAGTATAGCAAGGGGGACAGGGGAGTTTAGCAATCAGCCCCAGCATTTT. It codes for CASSIARGTGEFSNQPQHF.

The rearrangement joins TRBV30 to TRBJ1-1; D gene ambiguous. Trimming cost V 2 bases and J 0 bases, with 4 bases left between them. The length of the CDR3 is 12 residues. Germline CDR1 and CDR2: GTSNPN and SVGIG (reference sequence). The CDR3 spells CAWSYLNTEAFF. The CDR3 DNA reads as TGTGCCTGGAGTTACTTGAACACTGAAGCTTTCTTT.

The table lists this clone with a few counts. The CDR3 region is CASSGDRGRTEAFF. In DNA, the CDR3 is TGTGCCAGCAGCGGGGACAGGGGGCGGACTGAAGCTTTCTTT. This chain connects TRBV11-2 to TRBJ1-1, with 12 bases lining up with TRBD1. Germline CDR1 is SGHAT and CDR2 is FQNNGV. V was clipped by 5 bases and J by 5 bases; unmatched bases: 3. This CDR3 region has 14 residues.

The J gene is TRBJ1-2, the V gene TRBV11-2; D gene uncertain. Germline V gene lookup returns CDR1 SGHAT and CDR2 FQNNGV. The CDR3 length is 13 residues. Trimming cost V 1 base and J 4 bases, with 7 bases left between them. CDR3: CASSLVLRYGYTF. CDR3 in DNA: TGTGCCAGCAGCTTAGTTCTGCGCTATGGCTACACCTTC.

The V gene is TRBV4-1, the J gene TRBJ2-1, with D uncertain. The CDR3 runs to 16 residues. The germline gives CDR1 MGHRA, CDR2 YSYEKL. The V and J ends lost 0 bases and 0 bases respectively, with 9 bases between them. Written as DNA, the CDR3 is TGCGCCAGCAGCCAAGATCCCAGCGTCTCCTACAATGAGCAGTTCTTC. The encoded protein is CASSQDPSVSYNEQFF.

The table lists this clone with a few counts. The rearrangement uses TRBV3-1 (or the pseudogene TRBV3-2) and TRBJ1-5; D is uncertain. Germline CDR1 and CDR2: LGHDT and YNNKEL (reference sequence). CDR3 length: 13 residues. V shed 0 bases and J shed 6 bases, with 6 bases lying between them. For the CDR3, the DNA is TGTGCCAGCAGCCAAGATAGTAGTCAGCCCCAGCATTTT. Encoded protein: CASSQDSSQPQHF.

The V call is TRBV5-8, the J call TRBJ2-7, with D unresolved. The CDR3 is 15 amino acids. Germline loops: CDR1 SGHTS, CDR2 YDEGEE. V lost 2 bases to trimming and J lost 4 bases, with 16 bases between them. As DNA, the CDR3 is TGTGCCAGCAGCTTAACAGTCACAACCCATTACGAGCAGTACTTC. Protein: CASSLTVTTHYEQYF.

The V gene is TRBV3-1 (or the pseudogene TRBV3-2), the J gene TRBJ2-1, with a possible D match to TRBD1 (6 bases). There are 15 residues in the CDR3. Between the trimmed V and J ends, which lost 4 bases and 7 bases, there was a span of 17 bases. Germline CDR1 and CDR2: LGHDT and YNNKEL (reference sequence). CDR3 sequence: CASSRSTGTRNEQFF. The CDR3 coding sequence is TGTGCCAGCAGCCGAAGCACCGGGACACGTAATGAGCAGTTCTTC.

The CDR3 DNA reads as TGCAGCGTTGAAAGTGCTAGCTCAAACACCGGGGAGCTGTTTTTT. Encoded protein: CSVESASSNTGELFF. The gene calls are TRBV29-1 and TRBJ2-2, with D perhaps TRBD2 (5 bases). This CDR3 spans 15 amino acids. Germline CDR1 and CDR2: SQVTM and ANQGSEA. Trimming took off 2 bases at V and 2 bases at J, with 12 bases between the two ends.

As DNA, the CDR3 is TGTGCCAGCAGCCGAAGACAGGAGAACTCCTACGAGCAGTACTTC. Its translation is CASSRRQENSYEQYF. V usage is TRBV7-8 and J usage is TRBJ2-7, with D maybe TRBD1 (6 bases). The V end was cut by 5 bases, the J end by 0 bases, with 14 bases between. Germline loops: CDR1 SGHVS, CDR2 FQNEAQ. The CDR3 is 15 amino acids. The complete variable domain, with remaining parts taken from reference TRBV7-8 and TRBJ2-7, reads GAGVSQSPRYKVAKRGQDVALRCDPISGHVSLFWYQQALGQGPEFLTYFQNEAQLDKSGLPSDRFFAERPEGSVSTLKIQRTQQEDSAVYLCASSRRQENSYEQYFGPGTRLTVT.

J is TRBJ2-6 and V is TRBV15; 7 bases line up with TRBD1. Germline CDR1 reads LNHNV; CDR2 reads YYDKDF (reference sequence). The CDR3 spans 16 residues. V gave up 4 bases and J gave up 0 bases; unmatched junction bases: 3. The CDR3 DNA reads TGTGCCACCAGCACGCGGACAGGCTCTGGGGCCAACGTCCTGACTTTC. Amino acid sequence: CATSTRTGSGANVLTF.

The V gene is TRBV19, the J gene TRBJ1-5, with D possibly TRBD1 on 5 matching bases. The CDR3 consists of 15 residues. V lost 5 bases to trimming and J lost 1 base, with 12 bases between them. CDR1 LNHDA and CDR2 SQIVND come from the germline V gene (reference sequence). CDR3 DNA sequence: TGTGCCAGTAGTCGGGGGGATCCCAGCAATCAGCCCCAGCATTTT. As protein: CASSRGDPSNQPQHF.

The chain carries TRBV18 and TRBJ1-2; unclear D gene. V lost 2 bases and J 4 bases, leaving 17 bases between the germline ends. CDR3 length equals 16 residues. Looked up from germline, CDR1 is KGHSH and CDR2 is LQKENI. This CDR3 reads CASSPKKVPGIYGYTF. The CDR3 nucleotides read TGTGCCAGCTCACCAAAAAAAGTCCCTGGCATCTATGGCTACACCTTC. The complete variable domain, with remaining parts taken from reference TRBV18 and TRBJ1-2, reads NAGVMQNPRHLVRRRGQEARLRCSPMKGHSHVYWYRQLPEEGLKFMVYLQKENIIDESGMPKERFSAEFPKEGPSILRIQQVVRGDSAAYFCASSPKKVPGIYGYTFGSGTRLTVV.

The rearrangement uses TRBV12-5 and TRBJ2-7; tentatively, D is TRBD2 (5 bases). The V gene's germline CDR1 is LGHNT and CDR2 FRNRAP. This CDR3 is 19 amino acids long. V was shortened by 0 bases and J by 1 base, with 22 bases between the two germline ends. The CDR3 protein is CASGLVPVLQAESSYEQYF. CDR3 nucleotide sequence: TGTGCTAGTGGTTTGGTACCGGTCCTGCAAGCGGAATCTTCCTACGAGCAGTACTTC. Together with reference TRBV12-5 and TRBJ2-7, the CDR3 gives the full variable domain: DARVTQTPRHKVTEMGQEVTMRCQPILGHNTVFWYRQTMMQGLELLAYFRNRAPLDDSGMPKDRFSAEMPDATLATLKIQPSEPRDSAVYFCASGLVPVLQAESSYEQYFGPGTRLTVT.

This sequence joins TRBV10-2 and TRBJ1-5, with a weak D call TRBD1 (6 bases). Looked up from germline, CDR1 is WSHSY and CDR2 is SAAADI. The CDR3 spans 16 residues. V was trimmed by 8 bases and J by 4 bases, leaving 21 bases between them. In DNA, the CDR3 is TGCGCCAGCTCAGAACAGGGCCCATTAGGAAATCAGCCCCAGCATTTT. This gives the protein CASSEQGPLGNQPQHF.

The chain has TRBV6-5 and TRBJ1-2; a weak D match, TRBD1 (6 bases). Germline-derived CDR1 and CDR2 are MNHEY and SVGAGI. CDR3 length: 14 amino acids. The V end was cut by 5 bases, the J end by 3 bases, with 13 bases between. The CDR3 reads CASSTHRVDYGYTF. CDR3 nucleotides: TGTGCCAGCAGTACTCACAGGGTTGACTATGGCTACACCTTC.

The chain employs TRBV29-1 and TRBJ1-1; 7 bases map to TRBD1. Trimming at V came to 5 bases and at J to 9 bases, leaving 9 bases not matched to a gene. In germline, CDR1 is SQVTM, CDR2 ANQGSEA. CDR3 length: 12 amino acids. CDR3 nucleotides: TGCAGCGTTTCGGGACAGAATCAGCAAGCTTTCTTT. It translates to CSVSGQNQQAFF.

The gene calls are TRBV7-2 and TRBJ2-5, with TRBD2 as a possible D gene (6 bases). The CDR3 is 17 residues long. The V end lost 5 bases, the J end lost 4 bases, and 23 bases lay between the germline ends. In germline, CDR1 is SGHTA, CDR2 FQGNSA. The DNA of the CDR3 is TGTGCCAGCAGCCGCCGCGGGGCAACATTGGAGGGAGAGACCCAGTACTTC. Protein product: CASSRRGATLEGETQYF.